This TCR beta chain was recovered during a study of cytomegalovirus exposure and HLA in healthy donors (dated by TCRdb to the late 2010s). With respect to the entire study: In an earlier analysis of around 540 of the donors, 276 Gb of sequence data and 117 million unique TCR beta sequences from about 179 million T cells were reported. About 280 gigabases of sequencing data and around 80 million unique TCR sequences made up an early release that covered roughly 670 HLA-typed donors. Among the approximately 400 genotyped donors, under 90% belonged to the genetic ancestry cluster associated with self-reported Caucasian donors. The study aimed to test whether signatures of past pathogen exposure could be identified by cataloging public T cell receptors. The T cell repertoires of roughly 660 subjects were profiled by immunosequencing and related to cytomegalovirus serostatus. In addition to the first cohort of 666 subjects, a separate validation cohort of 120 different subjects was used. To predict cytomegalovirus infection status, the study combined high-throughput TCR immunosequencing, statistical association of individual TCRs with disease status, and machine learning. A later analysis re-analyzed previously published TCR beta repertoires from roughly 600 donors and added high-resolution HLA genotyping to study TCR occurrence patterns. The later analysis used no new phenotypic data to find candidate immune exposures, relying instead on TCR beta sequences and their occurrence across donors. In an earlier analysis of a few hundred of the donors, high-throughput TCR beta sequencing was used to judge whether each TCR beta V gene segment behaved as functional or pseudogenic. Donor age, sex, ethnicity and CMV serostatus were collected together with the repertoire data. A later genetic analysis took genome-wide SNP genotypes for about 55% of the roughly 670 donors and used that subset as a discovery cohort. Every discovery cohort repertoire had been produced on one sequencing platform. HLA typing included class I and class II loci at four-digit resolution. The number of typed donors differed by locus: about 620-640 for A, B, C, DRB1 and DQB1; 500 to 550 for DQA1; 606 for DPA1; and some 470 for DPB1. Roughly five DR-DQ haplotypes were treated as single units for association and clustering because of strong linkage in the cohort. Among around 400 genotyped donors of the cohort, an average of around 240,000 unique TCR beta nucleotide sequences was sequenced per donor, of which 15% to 20% were non-productive. Study-wide conclusions, independent of this receptor: V-gene and J-gene trimming of TCR beta chains was associated with a missense DCLRE1C variant in a later genetic analysis, and the association was replicated in an independent cohort. Only TCR beta chains were sequenced in this cohort, and the absence of alpha or paired-chain data limited detectable features. The classifier was reported to diagnose cytomegalovirus status with high specificity and sensitivity in both the original cohort and the validation cohort. When HLA alleles, especially DR and DQ, strongly co-occurred, attributing TCR associations to individual alleles was difficult. According to a later analysis, most CMV-associated TCR beta chains appeared to be HLA-restricted, and the HLA associations seemed to be driven largely by CMV exposure. Because counts were too low, around 17 rarely observed V segments, including chromosome 9 orphons, were left out of the earlier analysis of several hundred of the donors. Because HLA typing was unavailable for some donors at each locus, only the typed subset was used in association tests. While some public TCRs were present in many individuals, most TCR sequences turned up only very rarely across donors. A further reported finding was that TCR beta sequences accurately predicted the HLA-A and HLA-B alleles for most subjects in the first cohort. A later genetic analysis reported fewer N-insertions in productive TCRs among donors in an Asian-associated ancestry cluster than the approximately 700-donor mean. In the study, around 150 TCR beta chains were listed as associated with cytomegalovirus. The only immune exposure information available for the cohort was CMV serostatus. In an earlier analysis of fewer than 750 of the donors, most TCR beta V segments were observed in productive rearrangements about 90% or about 30% of the time, broadly matching IMGT annotations. Presence/absence analyses assumed roughly uniform sequencing depth across donors, an assumption that may not hold. Several of the top co-occurrence clusters appeared to be linked to parvovirus B19, influenza, CMV and Epstein-Barr virus, according to a later analysis. The authors suggested that the approach could potentially be extended to other disease states and immunological phenotypes. A group of highly shared sequence variants was considered likely to be a technical artifact of the sequencing pipeline. Some IMGT-functional V segments, including TRBV6-2 and TRBV6-3, could not be told apart with the 87-base-pair reads, so those segments were excluded. In a later analysis, HLA-associated TCR beta chains showed more clonal expansion and lower generation probabilities than non-associated chains that were equally common. Specific HLA alleles were associated with about 17,000 TCR beta sequences at a false discovery rate of 0.05 in a later analysis. Correlated functional status among segregating V segments might be attributable to linkage disequilibrium, but an unknown experimental factor could not be ruled out. A few of the identified cytomegalovirus-associated TCR beta chains were confirmed in vitro to be specific for cytomegalovirus antigens. A later analysis found that TCR association rates varied across HLA loci, with DRB1 alleles showing the most associated TCRs and HLA-C alleles the fewest.

Inclusive of the bounding cysteine and phenylalanine, the CDR3 is 14 residues long. The read is trimmed to its CDR3 DNA, 42 bases read in frame from base 1. The trim is 4 bases for V and 6 bases for J, with a gap of 13 bases between the germline ends. CDR1 and CDR2, looked up from the germline V gene, are MGHRA and YSYEKL. A remark on this clone: The target of this receptor is not known. Base qualities are not provided; no much larger clone lies one nucleotide away.

Libraries came from the immunoSEQ multiplex PCR assay. The multiplex PCR relied on a mix of 60 forward primers for TCR Vbeta segments and 13 reverse primers for TCR Jbeta segments. The CDR3 region of rearranged TCR beta genes was amplified from genomic DNA with a multiplex PCR assay. The amplified TCR beta libraries were sequenced on the Illumina HiSeq System as 87-base-pair reads. Per the original workflow: In a later analysis, 77 million or so unique TCR beta chains were counted across the roughly 610 repertoires, and approximately 11 million of these chains were shared by at least two donors. Raw reads were error-corrected and collapsed into unique sequences by a nearest-neighbor algorithm in which closely related sequences were merged to remove PCR and sequencing errors. V, D and J gene segments were assigned by aligning CDR3 sequences to IMGT reference sequences. For a sequence to be retained, a match of at least six nucleotides was required to both a V gene segment and a J gene segment. Rearrangements were classified as productive when the CDR3 lacked stop codons and remained in frame with V and J, and all other rearrangements were classified as non-productive. Following IMGT convention, CDR3 was defined as the stretch from the second conserved V-encoded cysteine up to the conserved J-encoded phenylalanine. The earlier analysis of around 640 of the donors excluded sequences that lacked an unambiguous match to a single V gene segment. An earlier analysis of about 590 of the donors classified V segments as functional when productive rearrangements were above 56.7% and as segregating when the standard deviation between donors was above 5%. To diagnose cytomegalovirus status from the catalog of TCR beta chain sequences, a statistical classification framework was built. In a later analysis, TCR nucleotide sequences were compared against IMGT/GENE-DB human TR gene sequences so that V and J genes could be assigned. The TCRdist pipeline was used in a later analysis to assign CDR3 sequences and most-parsimonious VDJ recombination scenarios. In a later analysis, every TCR beta chain was defined by the combination of its CDR3 amino acid sequence and its V-gene family, and reads without a unique V-gene family were dropped. A later analysis removed several hundred highly shared, low-generation-probability nucleotide sequences to deal with suspected cross-contamination and a sequencing artifact. A later analysis calculated a clonal expansion index for each public chain from normalized within-repertoire ranks of inferred template counts. Generation probabilities in a later analysis came from a VDJ recombination model fitted to out-of-frame rearrangements, and those results were checked against IGoR. A later analysis scored TCR-TCR, TCR-HLA and TCR-CMV co-occurrence with hypergeometric tests, applying a repertoire-size bias correction to TCR pairs. To estimate false discovery rates, a later analysis permuted the HLA or CMV assignments 20 times. In a later analysis, co-occurring TCRs were grouped with DBSCAN, and TCRdist sequence similarity was added when clustering was performed within HLA-allele-positive subsets. For co-occurrence clustering, repertoires with fewer than 30,000 or more than 120,000 public chains were excluded, along with roughly five repertoires with anomalous nucleotide sharing. Held by TCRdb, this immuneACCESS table contains in-frame sequences only and omits some clones. Under half of the omission traces to an unresolved V gene where checked; the cause of the rest is unknown. That table supplies the V and J calls and clone size; D and trimming were determined from the DNA. This sample holds 150,000 to 200,000 clones; over 70% were observed only once. 7.4% of the sample is held by the ten biggest clonotypes.

The cohort was made up of hundreds of healthy bone marrow donors. All cohort members were sampled while nominally healthy, although unrecorded immune exposures were likely present. The donor was CMV seropositive and was included in the group of 270 or so seropositive cohort members. A peripheral blood sample was provided by each donor, and peripheral blood mononuclear cells were used for TCR beta sequencing. Genomic DNA extraction from the blood cell samples was performed with the Qiagen DNeasy Blood Extraction Kit. The receptor was derived from a male donor in good health and CMV-seropositive. The sample taken for sequencing was PBMCs. The rearranged segments are TRBV4-1 and TRBJ1-5; the D gene cannot be resolved reliably. The DNA reads as follows: TGCGCCAGCAGCCTAGGAAATGAGGTTCAGCCCCAGCATTTT. It encodes CASSLGNEVQPQHF.